This TCR beta chain emerged from a study of T cells of healthy individuals. Germline V CDR1 and CDR2: DFQATT, SNEGSKA (reference sequence). The CDR3 sequence is 14 residues long. Each CDR3 protein gets one entry after TCRdb re-called the 5' RACE reads with MiXCR. Among 60,000 to 80,000 distinct CDR3 sequences, roughly 16% were seen once, and the ten largest hold about 4.7%. The table lists this clonotype with many counts. The clonotype originates from a human donor in good health. The chain has TRBV20-1 and TRBJ1-5, with 8 bases aligning to TRBD1. CDR3 sequence: CSPLVLQGDQPQHF. The DNA of the CDR3 is TGCAGCCCCTTAGTCCTACAGGGGGATCAGCCCCAGCATTTT.